Sequencing of this T cell receptor (beta chain) was carried out in a study of GPR56 and killer-like receptors on CD4 memory cells (dated by TCRdb to the late 2010s). The study in broad terms: It was proposed in the study that human CD4+ memory T-cell differentiation and cytokine production potential are marked by progressive acquisition of KLRB1, KLRG1, GPR56 and then KLRF1. The healthy blood donors were described in the study as age-matched to the liver disease patients, whose median age was approximately 69 years.

Before TCRbeta sequencing, fluorescence-activated cell sorting was used to enrich five KLR/GPR56-defined CD4+ populations. TCRbeta repertoires of five CD4+ T-cell subsets defined by KLRB1, KLRG1, GPR56 and KLRF1 expression were sequenced to test a linear memory differentiation pathway. TCR-sequenced cells came from peripheral blood of healthy control individuals, reported as five donors in the TCRbeta analysis figure. The researchers collected heparinized peripheral blood and processed every sample within one hour of retrieval. Blood was diluted 1:2 in PBS, and peripheral blood mononuclear cells were then isolated from the diluted blood at room temperature by Biocoll density gradient centrifugation. Before flow sorting, CD4+ T cells were enriched from freshly isolated PBMCs by magnetic sorting with anti-CD4 MicroBeads. A BD FACSAria II was used to sort CD4+ T cells, enriched from the PBMCs of healthy donors, according to marker expression. For surface staining, the researchers used Miltenyi Biotec antibodies: anti-KLRB1 clone 191B8, anti-KLRF1 clone 4A4.D10 and anti-KLRG1 clone REA261.

The germline V gene encodes CDR1 SGDLS and CDR2 YYNGEE. CDR3 length: 14 amino acids, cysteine to phenylalanine. The entry carries no DNA sequence. As to this clonotype: Its target antigen remains unknown.

The sequencing machine was an Illumina HiSeq 2500. For construction of sequencing libraries, the recombined TCRbeta locus was amplified according to a previously published PCR protocol. The authors' analysis ran thus. Reads whose average quality score was below 30 were removed, and the reads that remained were processed with IMSEQ. Each clonotype was defined by Vbeta gene, Jbeta gene and CDR3 amino acid sequence. To quantify how much the repertoires of different populations overlapped, the Morisita-Horn index was computed on the top 100 expanded clones. Renyi diversity profiles, calculated on the top 100 expanded clones, were used to assess clonal diversity. TCRdb reprocessed the sequencing reads and holds a single record per CDR3 protein sequence, with no DNA. The V and J calls were not made by the authors but by TCRdb's processing. The sample's table lists a count of around 2,400 distinct CDR3 sequences. Under 5% of the sample is in the top ten clones.

The paper's findings and limits, for the study overall: TCR repertoires overlapped especially between the late populations 4 and 5, and partly population 3. Rather than full repertoires, the diversity and similarity analyses used only the 100 most expanded clones in each population. Clones dominating late populations 4 and 5 were also found in early populations 1 and 2, and this finding was taken by the authors as evidence for linear differentiation. Clonal frequency started low in the marker-negative population and rose progressively along the proposed pathway, while TCRbeta diversity decreased accordingly.

The source material was memory CD4+ T cells from blood. Here the chain combines TRBV9 and TRBJ1-2. The sequence derives from a human donor in good health. The CDR3 has the sequence CASSVYLEESGYTF.